These 20 T cell receptor beta chains share one sample of origin, sequenced in a study of regulatory T cells in long-lasting Graves disease. Time point of the sample: persistent/refractory GD, antithyroid drugs over 5 years with positive TRAb. After RNA was extracted from PBMCs, the TCR library was made from it. Researchers made TCR beta libraries by using iRepertoire HTBI primers and running Arm-PCR on CDR3 regions. TCRdb reprocessed the multiplex PCR reads via MiXCR and lists one record per CDR3 protein. There are 600,000 to 850,000 distinct CDR3 sequences in the sample; about 32% occur only once, and under 50% lies in the top ten. The sequences come from peripheral blood mononuclear cells (PBMCs), collected when the disease was refractory, from a patient treated with antithyroid drugs. The receptors were sampled from a female donor with Graves disease.

The chain links TRBV7-9 to TRBJ1-1; D is possibly TRBD1 (5 bases). Germline CDR1 and CDR2: SEHNR and FQNEAQ (reference sequence). The CDR3 has 13 residues. Trimming shortened V by 5 bases and J by 6 bases, and 13 bases separated the two germline ends. CDR3 nucleotides: TGTGCCAGCAGCCCCCAGGGAAACGCTGAAGCTTTCTTT. Translated, it gives CASSPQGNAEAFF.

This clonotype was seen ten or more times. This chain uses TRBV6-1 with TRBJ1-2, with 7 nucleotides matching TRBD1. The J segment lost 1 base and the V segment lost 5 bases, leaving 4 bases of the junction unmatched. Germline V gene sequence: CDR1 MNHNS, CDR2 SASEGT. CDR3 length: 14 residues. CDR3: CASSRDRDNYGYTF. The CDR3 DNA reads as TGTGCCAGCAGTCGAGACAGGGATAACTATGGCTACACCTTC.

This sequence joins TRBV12-3 or TRBV12-4 and TRBJ2-4; D is unclear. The CDR3 extends over 14 amino acids. Deletions cut 5 bases from V and 0 bases from J, with 8 bases between. The CDR3 is CASSTEIAKNIQYF. In nucleotides, the CDR3 is TGTGCCAGCAGTACAGAAATAGCCAAAAACATTCAGTACTTC.

Of note for this clonotype: This sequence may be a read error, since a much larger clone differs from it by one base. This chain uses TRBV6-1 with TRBJ1-5; 9 positions match TRBD1. This CDR3 has 14 amino acids. J was trimmed by 6 bases and V by 4 bases; bases with no gene match: 4. Germline V CDR1 and CDR2: MNHNS, SASEGT. The CDR3 is CASSGTGAVQPQHF. In DNA, the CDR3 is TGTGCCAGCAGTGGGACAGGGGCTGTTCAGCCCCAGCATTTT.

The sample holds many counts of this clonotype. The rearrangement links TRBV15 to TRBJ1-4; TRBD1 is a possible D gene (6 bases). This CDR3 has 16 amino acids. Trimming stripped 0 bases from V and 7 bases from J, with 15 bases between. Germline V gene data show CDR1 as LNHNV and CDR2 as YYDKDF (reference sequence). The CDR3: CATSRDFTGAGEKLFF. CDR3 in DNA: TGTGCCACCAGCAGAGATTTCACGGGGGCTGGTGAAAAACTGTTTTTT.

This clonotype was recorded a few times. V gene TRBV7-9 combines with J gene TRBJ1-4; D call uncertain. From germline, CDR1 is SEHNR and CDR2 FQNEAQ (reference sequence). Deletions cut 1 base from V and 5 bases from J, with 14 bases between. This CDR3 comprises 16 residues. CDR3 DNA sequence: TGTGCCAGCAGCTTAGTGGGAGTCTCGGGCAATGAAAAACTGTTTTTT. This gives the protein CASSLVGVSGNEKLFF.

The gene calls are TRBV6-2 or TRBV6-3 and TRBJ1-2; 7 nucleotides line up with TRBD1. Germline values: CDR1 MNHEY, CDR2 SVGEGT. V was clipped by 6 bases and J by 2 bases; unmatched bases: 15. CDR3 length: 17 residues. CDR3 DNA sequence: TGTGCCAGCAGGGAACCCTGGAAGGGGGCCACAAACTATGGCTACACCTTC. It codes for CASREPWKGATNYGYTF.

At least ten counts were recorded for this clonotype. The chain combines TRBV12-3 or TRBV12-4 with TRBJ2-4, with D perhaps matching TRBD1 (5 bases). This CDR3 has 14 amino acids. With 7 bases removed from V and 8 bases from J, the gap between germline ends came to 18 bases. The CDR3 region is CASTQRARGHIQYF. DNA of the CDR3: TGTGCCAGCACTCAACGGGCAAGGGGTCACATTCAGTACTTC.

The chain carries TRBV20-1 and TRBJ2-6; TRBD2 aligns across 8 bases. CDR1 is DFQATT, CDR2 SNEGSKA, per germline (reference sequence). V shed 6 bases and J 2 bases; nucleotides not matched to a gene: 9. The CDR3 runs 16 residues. Written as DNA, the CDR3 is TGCAGTGCCGGGACTAGTTCGGTAGCTGGGGCCAACGTCCTGACTTTC. It encodes CSAGTSSVAGANVLTF.

This clonotype was counted many times. The chain carries TRBV5-1 and TRBJ1-4; possible D gene TRBD1, 6 bases. Germline values: CDR1 SGHRS, CDR2 YFSETQ. The CDR3 is 15 amino acids. V dropped 0 bases and J dropped 11 bases, with 17 bases sitting between them. The CDR3 DNA sequence: TGCGCCAGCAGCTTGGGGTCCGGGACATCGCGTAAACTGTTTTTT. Translating it yields CASSLGSGTSRKLFF.

This clonotype was seen just once. The rearrangement uses TRBV3-1 and TRBJ2-7, with D tentatively TRBD1 or TRBD2 (6 bases each). The V end lost 4 bases, the J end lost 3 bases, and 19 bases lay between the germline ends. The CDR3 is made up of 16 amino acids. Germline CDR1 and CDR2: LGHDT and YNNKEL (reference sequence). The CDR3 sequence: CASSLGRVEGVYEQYF. DNA for the CDR3: TGTGCCAGCAGCCTTGGAAGAGTGGAGGGGGTCTACGAGCAGTACTTC.

This clonotype was detected many times. The chain is built from TRBV2 and TRBJ1-5, with TRBD1 matching 9 bases. The germline V gene has CDR1 SNHLY and CDR2 FYNNEI. The J segment lost 5 bases and the V segment lost 5 bases, leaving 4 bases of the junction unmatched. The CDR3 is 14 residues long. The chain's CDR3 is CASSQDRGDQPQHF. CDR3 in DNA: TGTGCCAGCAGTCAGGACAGGGGCGATCAGCCCCAGCATTTT.

The rearrangement uses TRBV12-5 and TRBJ1-1; D unclear. The CDR3 spans 13 residues. The V and J ends lost 0 bases and 7 bases respectively, with 9 bases between them. Germline V gene lookup returns CDR1 LGHNT and CDR2 FRNRAP. The CDR3: CASGLVEGSEAFF. The CDR3 coding sequence is TGTGCTAGTGGTTTGGTAGAGGGCAGTGAAGCTTTCTTT.

The table lists this clonotype with a few counts. CDR3 in amino acids: CASKDGGRYEQYF. CDR3 sequence (DNA): TGTGCCAGCAAGGACGGCGGGCGCTACGAGCAGTACTTC. The chain employs TRBV6-1 and TRBJ2-7; D is possibly TRBD2 (5 bases). Between the trimmed V and J ends, which lost 7 bases and 3 bases, there was a span of 13 bases. Germline V gives CDR1 MNHNS, CDR2 SASEGT. CDR3 length equals 13 residues.

This clonotype has a handful of counts. V and J are TRBV11-2 and TRBJ1-2; 7 bases fit TRBD1. Germline V gene sequence: CDR1 SGHAT, CDR2 FQNNGV. The CDR3 consists of 13 residues. J lost 5 bases, V lost 4 bases, and 4 bases had no gene match. The CDR3 bases are TGTGCCAGCAGCTCGGGACAGCCGTATGGCTACACCTTC. It translates to CASSSGQPYGYTF.

V usage is TRBV18 and J usage is TRBJ2-2; D uncertain. Germline V gene lookup returns CDR1 KGHSH and CDR2 LQKENI. The CDR3 covers 11 residues. Deletions cut 3 bases from V and 8 bases from J, with 4 bases between. Here the CDR3 reads CASSPLGELFF. DNA of the CDR3: TGTGCCAGCTCACCGTTGGGGGAGCTGTTTTTT.

This clonotype was detected many times. V gene TRBV28 combines with J gene TRBJ2-7; D may be TRBD1 (6 bases). V was shortened by 5 bases and J by 2 bases, with 13 bases between the two germline ends. In germline, CDR1 is MDHEN, CDR2 SYDVKM. CDR3 size: 14 residues. This CDR3 reads CASSRGGVTYEQYF. CDR3 bases: TGTGCCAGCAGTCGAGGGGGTGTAACCTACGAGCAGTACTTC.

V usage is TRBV3-1 and J usage is TRBJ2-7; D is unclear. The CDR3 has 15 amino acids. From germline, CDR1 is LGHDT and CDR2 YNNKEL (reference sequence). The germline V and J ends were trimmed by 0 bases and 1 base, with 10 bases remaining between them. CDR3 nucleotide sequence: TGTGCCAGCAGCCAAGATTCGGTCCGGTCCTACGAGCAGTACTTC. Protein product: CASSQDSVRSYEQYF.

The chain joins TRBV12-3 or TRBV12-4 to TRBJ2-3; 8 bases agree with TRBD1. The trim removed 6 bases at V and 6 bases at J, leaving 17 bases unmatched. This CDR3 region has 17 residues. CDR3 sequence: CASSNLLRGLREDTQYF. CDR3 DNA sequence: TGTGCCAGCAGCAACCTTCTCAGGGGGCTTCGGGAGGATACGCAGTATTTT.

This clonotype was observed at least ten times. The gene calls are TRBV12-3 or TRBV12-4 and TRBJ1-1, with D unresolved. V was trimmed by 6 bases and J by 8 bases, leaving 16 bases between them. The CDR3 loop spans 13 amino acids. In nucleotides, the CDR3 is TGTGCCAGCAGACGGACGGCGAGTAACGAAGCTTTCTTT. Translating it yields CASRRTASNEAFF.